The 32 T cell receptor beta chains given below trace back to one sample, sequenced in a study of tumor-infiltrating lymphocytes in primary liver carcinoma. Both blood RNA, taken from unsorted whole blood, and germline DNA were extracted. TCR beta cDNA was reverse-transcribed from roughly 520 ng of total RNA. The reaction used a constant-region primer and ProtoScript II reverse transcriptase. Three nested multiplex PCR rounds of slightly modified ARM-PCR generated TCR beta libraries. The study ran its first two PCR rounds for roughly 11 cycles each, using TRBV1-TRBV30 forward primers and a C-beta reverse primer. TCRdb itself ran the multiplex PCR reads through MiXCR, one entry per CDR3 protein. The sample holds 300,000 to 350,000 distinct CDR3 sequences; about 61% are singletons and the top ten take 5.5% to 7%. The sequencing input was peripheral blood. These receptors were obtained from a man in his forties with primary liver carcinoma and hepatitis B virus infection.

This clonotype was observed at least ten times. V and J are TRBV6-2 or TRBV6-3 and TRBJ2-1; either TRBD1 or TRBD2 may supply D (5 bases each). V was cut by 6 bases and J by 8 bases, with 17 bases left in between. The CDR3 is 14 residues long. Germline V gene lookup returns CDR1 MNHEY and CDR2 SVGEGT. The CDR3 DNA is TGTGCCAGCAGCGGACGACAGCGGCGGGATGAGCAGTTCTTC. Amino acids: CASSGRQRRDEQFF.

This clonotype was seen a handful of times. V is TRBV12-3 or TRBV12-4 and J is TRBJ1-1; D gene ambiguous. The CDR3 extends over 10 amino acids. V was trimmed by 8 bases and J by 5 bases, leaving 6 bases between them. The CDR3 region has the DNA TGTGCCAGCTCCGCGACTGAAGCTTTCTTT. It yields the protein CASSATEAFF.

This clonotype was counted only a few times. The V and J genes are TRBV5-4 and TRBJ2-7, with TRBD1 matching 9 bases. V was clipped by 4 bases and J by 5 bases; unmatched bases: 13. The CDR3 is 16 residues long. The germline CDR1 and CDR2 sequences are SGHNT and YYREEE (reference sequence). The CDR3 sequence is CASSRGQGRAINEQYF. The CDR3 DNA reads TGTGCCAGCAGCCGCGGACAGGGGCGAGCTATCAACGAGCAGTACTTC.

This clonotype was observed once. This sequence joins TRBV6-2 or TRBV6-3 and TRBJ2-2, with TRBD2 matching 7 bases. The germline gives CDR1 MNHEY, CDR2 SVGEGT. Trimming took 0 bases from V and 5 from J; bases not matched to a gene: 12. The CDR3 sequence is 18 residues long. CDR3 nucleotide sequence: TGTGCCAGCAGTTACTCGCCTTTCAAGCGGGGTGGGACCGGGGAGCTGTTTTTT. It is translated as CASSYSPFKRGGTGELFF.

A note on this clonotype: The germline gene is not matched at one end of the junction; a read error may be the cause. The chain has TRBV5-4 and TRBJ2-1; TRBD2 might be the D (5 bases). CDR1 and CDR2 from the germline V gene are SGHNT and YYREEE (reference sequence). This CDR3 has 15 residues. CDR3 residues: CASSSAGRVYIEQFF. The CDR3 coding sequence is TGTGCCAGCAGCTCCGCGGGCCGGGTCTACATTGAGCAGTTCTTC.

This clonotype was seen a few times. J is TRBJ2-2 and V is TRBV6-2 or TRBV6-3; D ambiguous. V was trimmed by 5 bases and J by 7 bases, leaving 11 bases between them. The germline V gene has CDR1 MNHEY and CDR2 SVGEGT. CDR3 length: 13 amino acids. Here the CDR3 reads CASSPHSIGELFF. CDR3 in DNA: TGTGCCAGCAGTCCCCACTCCATCGGGGAGCTGTTTTTT.

Regarding this clonotype: No conserved phenylalanine or tryptophan is present at the end of the CDR3, so a read error is the likely explanation. The chain links TRBV11-2 to TRBJ2-1, with D unresolved. V shed 0 bases and J shed 10 bases, with 4 bases lying between them. This CDR3 is built from 11 residues. The germline V gene has CDR1 SGHAT and CDR2 FQNNGV. This chain's CDR3 is CASSLDREQFS. DNA for the CDR3: TGTGCCAGCAGCTTAGACCGCGAGCAGTTCTCC.

This clonotype was observed at least ten times. The chain carries TRBV29-1 and TRBJ2-3; 9 nucleotides agree with TRBD1. The CDR3 is 19 amino acids. V dropped 0 bases and J dropped 3; count of bases not matched to a gene: 16. Germline V gene data show CDR1 as SQVTM and CDR2 as ANQGSEA. CDR3 residues: CSVEDFPAGQGMRTDTQYF. As DNA, the CDR3 is TGCAGCGTTGAAGACTTCCCGGCGGGACAGGGCATGAGGACAGATACGCAGTATTTT.

The genes are TRBV28 and TRBJ2-1; TRBD2 agrees at 7 bases. The length of the CDR3 is 16 residues. The V and J ends lost 5 bases and 3 bases, in that order; junction bases with no gene match: 10. Per the germline V gene, CDR1 is MDHEN and CDR2 is SYDVKM. The CDR3 nucleotides read TGTGCCAGCAGTGGATCCGGCAGCGGGAACTACAATGAGCAGTTCTTC. Translation gives CASSGSGSGNYNEQFF.

For this clonotype: This is likely a read error, given that the CDR3 carries no conserved phenylalanine or tryptophan at its end. The chain combines TRBV6-6 with TRBJ2-5; D could derive from TRBD1 or TRBD2 (5 bases each). Trimming shortened V by 0 bases and J by 2 bases, and 7 bases separated the two germline ends. Germline-derived CDR1 and CDR2 are MNHNY and SVGAGI (reference sequence). The CDR3 covers 14 residues. CDR3 DNA sequence: TGTGCCAGCAGTTACTCGAGGGGTCAAGAGACCCAGTACGTC. It codes for CASSYSRGQETQYV.

This clonotype was counted ten times or more. The chain joins TRBV11-2 to TRBJ1-2, with D tentatively TRBD1 (5 bases). V dropped 7 bases and J dropped 8 bases, with 20 bases sitting between them. Germline V lookup: CDR1 SGHAT, CDR2 FQNNGV. The CDR3 runs to 14 residues. This CDR3 reads CASNSAVGGRGYTF. The CDR3 DNA follows: TGTGCCAGCAATAGTGCCGTCGGGGGAAGAGGCTACACCTTC. The full variable domain, in which reference TRBV11-2 and TRBJ1-2 provide the parts outside the CDR3, is EAGVAQSPRYKIIEKRQSVAFWCNPISGHATLYWYQQILGQGPKLLIQFQNNGVVDDSQLPKDRFSAERLKGVDSTLKIQPAKLEDSAVYLCASNSAVGGRGYTFGSGTRLTVV.

This clonotype was picked up a small number of times. The chain couples TRBV11-3 to TRBJ2-7; D gene unclear. Germline V gene lookup returns CDR1 SGHNT and CDR2 YENEEA. Trimming left V 2 bases short and J 10 bases short, with 6 bases between. The CDR3 is 10 amino acids. As DNA, the CDR3 is TGTGCCAGCAGCTTAAACAACCAGTACTTC. Amino acid sequence: CASSLNNQYF.

A word on this clonotype: Relative to the germline gene, one junction end is altered; a read error may explain this. CDR3 in amino acids: CASSTGLAAWPLYNEQFF. The CDR3 DNA follows: TGCGCCAGCAGCACGGGACTAGCGGCCTGGCCCCTTTACAATGAGCAGTTCTTC. The chain carries TRBV11-2 and TRBJ2-1, with 11 nucleotides matching TRBD2. Germline values: CDR1 SGHAT, CDR2 FQNNGV. The CDR3 length is 18 residues.

This sequence joins TRBV30 and TRBJ2-1; D is undetermined. In germline, CDR1 is GTSNPN, CDR2 SVGIG (reference sequence). V was pared by 1 base and J by 6 bases, with 19 bases between. This CDR3 has 16 residues. The CDR3 here is CAWSASTAVVSNEQFF. The CDR3 coding sequence is TGTGCCTGGAGTGCGAGTACCGCGGTCGTCAGCAATGAGCAGTTCTTC. Full variable domain (rest looked up from reference TRBV30 and TRBJ2-1): SQTIHQWPATLVQPVGSPLSLECTVEGTSNPNLYWYRQAAGRGLQLLFYSVGIGQISSEVPQNLSASRPQDRQFILSSKKLLLSDSGFYLCAWSASTAVVSNEQFFGPGTRLTVL.

Concerning this clonotype: A much larger clone lies a single base off, so this may be a read error. The chain is built from TRBV6-2 or TRBV6-3 and TRBJ1-1; no definite D call. CDR1 is MNHEY and CDR2 is SVGEGT in the germline V gene. The CDR3 has 14 residues. Trimming took 6 bases from V and 7 from J, leaving 18 bases between them. The CDR3 DNA is TGTGCCAGCAGCCCCCGGAGGCACGACCTTGAAGCTTTCTTT. Residues: CASSPRRHDLEAFF.

To note about this clonotype: A much larger clone lies a single base off, so this may be a read error. Given the absence of the conserved phenylalanine or tryptophan at the CDR3 end, a read error is likely. The chain employs TRBV4-1 and TRBJ2-1; D is uncertain. The V end lost 1 base, the J end lost 6 bases, and 10 bases lay between the germline ends. The CDR3 covers 14 residues. CDR1 and CDR2 (germline): MGHRA, YSYEKL. CDR3 coding DNA: TGCGCCAGCAGCCAAGGGAGTAGTGGCAATGAGCAGTTCCTC. Translation gives CASSQGSSGNEQFL.

In regard to this clonotype: A read error may explain this, as a much larger clone is one base away. The chain employs TRBV6-6 and TRBJ2-1; maybe TRBD1 (6 bases). V was shortened by 8 bases and J by 3 bases, with 17 bases between the two germline ends. The CDR3 totals 15 residues. In germline, CDR1 is MNHNY, CDR2 SVGAGI (reference sequence). CDR3 region: CASPVNRELYNEQFF. DNA for the CDR3: TGTGCCAGCCCCGTAAACAGGGAACTCTACAATGAGCAGTTCTTC.

The chain employs TRBV11-1 and TRBJ2-7; TRBD1 matches at 9 bases. The germline gives CDR1 SGHAT, CDR2 FQDESV (reference sequence). The ends lost 9 bases at V and 1 base at J; junction bases unmatched: 7. The CDR3 covers 14 residues. The DNA of the CDR3 is TGTGCCAGTAGCATTGGGACAGGGTCCTACGAGCAGTACTTC. This translates into CASSIGTGSYEQYF.

As for this clonotype: A read error is possible here, since a much larger clone lies one base away. The chain joins TRBV4-1 to TRBJ2-7; the match to TRBD1 covers 7 bases. This CDR3 comprises 17 residues. The germline V gene encodes CDR1 MGHRA and CDR2 YSYEKL. V lost 0 bases to trimming and J lost 6 bases; unmatched junction nucleotides: 14. The CDR3 reads CASSQDKESGGTPEQYF. The CDR3 DNA is TGCGCCAGCAGCCAAGATAAGGAGTCAGGGGGTACCCCCGAGCAGTACTTC.

The chain joins TRBV7-9 to TRBJ2-1; TRBD2 matches at 7 bases. The V gene end was trimmed by 8 bases and the J gene end by 3 bases; junction bases not matched to a gene: 10. The CDR3 runs to 15 residues. Germline CDR1 is SEHNR and CDR2 is FQNEAQ (reference sequence). The CDR3 sequence: CASEPPTSSYNEQFF. The CDR3 nucleotides are TGTGCCAGCGAACCCCCGACTAGCAGCTACAATGAGCAGTTCTTC. Based on the CDR3 plus reference TRBV7-9 and TRBJ2-1, the full variable domain is DTGVSQNPRHKITKRGQNVTFRCDPISEHNRLYWYRQTLGQGPEFLTYFQNEAQLEKSRLLSDRFSAERPKGSFSTLEIQRTEQGDSAMYLCASEPPTSSYNEQFFGPGTRLTVL.

This chain uses TRBV11-2 with TRBJ1-1; D gene unclear. The CDR3 spans 14 residues. Germline V lookup: CDR1 SGHAT, CDR2 FQNNGV. Trimming stripped 5 bases from V and 3 bases from J, with 13 bases between. This CDR3 reads CASSRVGSHTEAFF. CDR3 in DNA: TGTGCCAGCAGCCGCGTTGGTAGTCACACTGAAGCTTTCTTT. Full variable domain (rest looked up from reference TRBV11-2 and TRBJ1-1): EAGVAQSPRYKIIEKRQSVAFWCNPISGHATLYWYQQILGQGPKLLIQFQNNGVVDDSQLPKDRFSAERLKGVDSTLKIQPAKLEDSAVYLCASSRVGSHTEAFFGQGTRLTVV.

On this clonotype: A read error is possible here, since a much larger clone lies one base away. The chain recombines TRBV6-6 with TRBJ2-1; 12 nucleotides agree with TRBD2. The CDR3 covers 17 residues. In germline, CDR1 is MNHNY, CDR2 SVGAGI (reference sequence). The CDR3: CASSYLGLAGGHNEQSF. DNA of the CDR3: TGTGCCAGCAGTTACTTAGGGCTAGCGGGAGGGCACAATGAGCAGTCCTTC.

As concerns this clonotype: Compared with germline, one end of the junction differs, possibly owing to a read error. The genes are TRBV6-1 and TRBJ2-7; D remains ambiguous. Germline loops: CDR1 MNHNS, CDR2 SASEGT. The CDR3 runs to 13 residues. The CDR3 coding sequence is TGTGCCAGCAGTGAAGGGTTTGCCTACGAGGAGTACTTC. This encodes CASSEGFAYEEYF.

The chain employs TRBV11-2 and TRBJ1-1; 7 bases are a match to TRBD1. The CDR3 covers 19 residues. The germline gives CDR1 SGHAT, CDR2 FQNNGV. After removal of 1 base from V and 3 bases from J, the junction contained 17 bases not matched to a gene. The CDR3 coding sequence is TGTGCCAGCAGCTTAGGTCGGGAAAGGGGGCGGATGAAGGACACTGAAGCTTTCTTT. Translated: CASSLGRERGRMKDTEAFF.

The chain joins TRBV5-1 to TRBJ1-2; the D gene is possibly TRBD1 (5 bases). Between the trimmed V and J ends, which lost 0 bases and 5 bases, there was a span of 8 bases. Germline CDR1 and CDR2: SGHRS and YFSETQ. CDR3 length equals 13 residues. CDR3 amino acids: CASSLGGRYGYTF. CDR3 nucleotide sequence: TGCGCCAGCAGCTTGGGGGGACGGTATGGCTACACCTTC.

On this clonotype itself: This may arise from a read error, as a much more abundant clone is one base away. The chain employs TRBV4-3 and TRBJ2-5; 8 nucleotides agree with TRBD1. The germline gives CDR1 LGHNA, CDR2 YSLEER. The CDR3 runs to 14 residues. CDR3 amino acids: CVSSRGQGAETQYF. For the CDR3, the DNA is TGCGTCAGCAGCCGCGGGCAGGGGGCCGAGACCCAGTACTTC.

V gene TRBV30 combines with J gene TRBJ2-7, with D perhaps being TRBD1 or TRBD2 (7 bases each). Trimming pared 0 bases from V and 6 bases from J, leaving 15 bases between. Germline CDR1 and CDR2: GTSNPN and SVGIG (reference sequence). The CDR3 is 14 amino acids. Written as DNA, the CDR3 is TGTGCCTGGAGTGTCTGCAGGGGGGGTTGCGAGCAGTACTTC. This sequence encodes CAWSVCRGGCEQYF.

Worth noting for this clonotype: One junction end disagrees with the germline gene, perhaps due to a read error. The rearrangement uses TRBV11-2 and TRBJ2-3; D not resolved. CDR3 length equals 15 residues. Germline CDR1 reads SGHAT; CDR2 reads FQNNGV. The CDR3 DNA sequence: TGTGTCAGCAGCTTTTTGGCAGGAGTTGCAGATACGCAGTATTTT. As protein: CVSSFLAGVADTQYF.

In the case of this clonotype: One junction end does not reproduce the germline sequence, and a read error may be involved. This chain connects TRBV30 to TRBJ2-2; the match to TRBD1 covers 7 bases. Per germline, CDR1 GTSNPN and CDR2 SVGIG (reference sequence). The CDR3 consists of 14 residues. In nucleotides, the CDR3 is TGTGTCTGGAGTATAGGGACAGCCACCGGGGAGCTGTTTTTT. It specifies CVWSIGTATGELFF.

Comments on this clonotype: A much larger clone differs from this one at a single base, so this may be a read error. The rearrangement links TRBV6-5 to TRBJ1-5, with D possibly matching TRBD1 (5 bases). From germline, CDR1 is MNHEY and CDR2 SVGAGI. CDR3 size: 14 residues. Between the trimmed V and J ends, which lost 6 bases and 3 bases, there was a span of 12 bases. Written as DNA, the CDR3 is TGTGCCAGCAGGGGGCAGGCGGCCAATCAGCCCCAGCATTTT. It codes for CASRGQAANQPQHF.

Worth noting for this clonotype: The junction shows a germline mismatch at one end, possibly a read error. The gene calls are TRBV6-5 and TRBJ2-7; TRBD2 might be the D (6 bases). CDR1 MNHEY and CDR2 SVGAGI come from the germline V gene. The CDR3 covers 14 residues. CDR3 in amino acids: CASSYGRDSYGQYF. The CDR3 DNA sequence: TGTGCCAGCAGTTACGGCAGGGACTCCTACGGGCAGTACTTC.

Regarding this clonotype: A read error is possible here, since a much larger clone lies one base away. The rearrangement uses TRBV6-6 and TRBJ2-2; 9 bases are shared with TRBD2. This CDR3 contains 15 residues. Looked up from germline, CDR1 is MNHNY and CDR2 is SVGAGI (reference sequence). CDR3 nucleotide sequence: TGTGTCATCGGGGTAGCGGGGGTAACCACCGGGGAGCTGTTTTTT. Protein: CVIGVAGVTTGELFF.